This T cell receptor (beta chain) was identified in a study of blood T cell repertoires in COVID-19. Overall study context: The samples span acute and convalescent COVID-19 from the United States, Italy and Spain. The analysed material was cDNA or gDNA that came from T cells, B-cell-depleted T cells, or PBMCs.

Authors' methods: Nucleated cell number was recorded as an estimate derived from reference gene primer amplification. Here immunoSEQ multiplex PCR was the method, and the copy in TCRdb shows in-frame clones only, minus some. V, J and clone size are those of that table, while D and trimming were read from the DNA. The sample includes 200,000 to 300,000 clones, 82% of them seen just once. CDR3 size: 13 residues. V was pared by 5 bases and J by 2 bases, with 1 base of the junction left unmatched. Germline-derived CDR1 and CDR2 are SGHRS and YFSETQ. The chain is built from TRBV5-1 and TRBJ1-1; 9 bases fit TRBD1. The sequence came from an elderly woman with acute or convalescent COVID-19. Sequencing used peripheral blood. This CDR3 reads CASSTGGNTEAFF. The DNA of the CDR3 is TGCGCCAGCAGTACAGGGGGCAACACTGAAGCTTTCTTT.